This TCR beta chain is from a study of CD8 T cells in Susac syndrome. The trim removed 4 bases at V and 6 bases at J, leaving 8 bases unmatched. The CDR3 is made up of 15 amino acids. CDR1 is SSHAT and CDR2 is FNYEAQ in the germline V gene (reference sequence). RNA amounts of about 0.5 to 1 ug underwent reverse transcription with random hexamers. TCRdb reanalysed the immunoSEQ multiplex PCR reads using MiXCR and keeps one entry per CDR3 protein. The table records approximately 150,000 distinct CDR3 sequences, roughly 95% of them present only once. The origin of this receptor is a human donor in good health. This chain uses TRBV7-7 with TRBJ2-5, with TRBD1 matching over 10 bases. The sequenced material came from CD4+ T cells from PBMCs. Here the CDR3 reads CASSSQTGGQKTQYF. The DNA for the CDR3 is TGTGCCAGCAGCTCGCAGACAGGGGGCCAGAAGACCCAGTACTTC. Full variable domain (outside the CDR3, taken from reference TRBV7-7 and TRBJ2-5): GAGVSQSPRYKVTKRGQDVTLRCDPISSHATLYWYQQALGQGPEFLTYFNYEAQPDKSGLPSDRFSAERPEGSISTLTIQRTEQRDSAMYRCASSSQTGGQKTQYFGPGTRLLVL.